The clone carrying this T cell receptor beta chain has a handful of counts. Antigen: not known. The record originates from a study of T cell repertoires in cytomegalovirus infection. TCRdb reprocessed the reads with MiXCR, giving one entry per CDR3 protein. The sample shows around 750,000 distinct CDR3 sequences, approximately 29% of them seen only once. Looked up from germline, CDR1 is MNHEY and CDR2 is SMNVEV (reference sequence). V was trimmed by 6 bases and J by 2 bases, leaving 20 bases between them. This CDR3 has 16 residues. The receptor was isolated from a human donor in good health (CMV status not recorded). Some clones in this sample may be carry-over from other donors' samples. The sample consisted of cultured CD8+ T cells from PBMCs, taken from culture after CMV antigen stimulation. This chain uses TRBV27 with TRBJ2-7; D may be TRBD2 (5 bases). This chain's CDR3 is CASSLAGARSAYEQYV. In nucleotides, the CDR3 is TGTGCCAGCAGCCTAGCAGGAGCCCGCAGCGCCTACGAGCAGTACGTC.